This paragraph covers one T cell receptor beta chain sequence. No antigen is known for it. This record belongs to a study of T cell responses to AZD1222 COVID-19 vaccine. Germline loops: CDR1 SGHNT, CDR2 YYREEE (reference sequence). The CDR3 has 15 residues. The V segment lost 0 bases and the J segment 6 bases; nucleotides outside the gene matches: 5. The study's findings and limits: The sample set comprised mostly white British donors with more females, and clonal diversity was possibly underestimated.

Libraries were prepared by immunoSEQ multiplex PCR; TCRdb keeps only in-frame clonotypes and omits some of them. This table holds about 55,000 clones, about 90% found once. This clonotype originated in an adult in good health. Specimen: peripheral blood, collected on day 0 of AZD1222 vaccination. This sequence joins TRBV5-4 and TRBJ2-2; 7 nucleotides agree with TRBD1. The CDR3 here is CASSLAKTGPGELFF. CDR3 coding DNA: TGTGCCAGCAGCTTGGCCAAGACAGGGCCCGGGGAGCTGTTTTTT.